The text below deals with one T cell receptor (beta chain). Produced via immunoSEQ multiplex PCR; TCRdb's table is partial and in-frame only. The data hold around 300,000 clones, with about 87% observed a single time. The data were obtained in a study of blood T cell repertoires in COVID-19. The V and J ends lost 6 bases and 9 bases respectively, with 21 bases between them. The CDR3 loop spans 15 amino acids. Looked up from germline, CDR1 is MNHEY and CDR2 is SMNVEV (reference sequence). Seattle-derived patients entered the study during active infection and were followed longitudinally. The J gene is TRBJ2-1, the V gene TRBV27; weak D call: TRBD2 (5 bases). The sample taken for sequencing was peripheral blood. This sequence originates from a woman younger than 45 with COVID-19, enrolled during active disease. The CDR3 region has the DNA TGTGCCAGCAGCGTGGTAAAACAGCTCGGAGGTGAGCAGTTCTTC. Protein sequence: CASSVVKQLGGEQFF.